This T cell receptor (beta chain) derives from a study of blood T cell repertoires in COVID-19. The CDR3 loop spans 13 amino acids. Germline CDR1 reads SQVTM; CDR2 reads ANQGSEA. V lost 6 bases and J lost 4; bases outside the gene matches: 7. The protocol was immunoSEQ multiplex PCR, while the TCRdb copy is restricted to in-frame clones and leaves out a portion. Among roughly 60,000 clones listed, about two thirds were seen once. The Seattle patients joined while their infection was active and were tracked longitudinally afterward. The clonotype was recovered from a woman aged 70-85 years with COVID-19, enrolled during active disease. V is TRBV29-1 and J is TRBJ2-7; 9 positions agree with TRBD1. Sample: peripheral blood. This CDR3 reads CSVRTGVDYEQYF. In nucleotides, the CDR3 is TGCAGCGTCCGGACAGGGGTAGATTACGAGCAGTACTTC.